A selection of T cell receptor beta chains follows, all from one sample in a study of cytomegalovirus exposure and HLA in healthy donors. Clones were sequenced by immunoSEQ multiplex PCR, and TCRdb holds only the in-frame ones, with some missing. The sample shows approximately 46,000 clones, around three quarters of them seen only once. Sequences were obtained from PBMCs. These receptors all stem from a man aged 25-45 years in good health and CMV-seronegative. Both conserved end residues are part of each CDR3. Fields, in order: J gene, D gene, clone size, V gene, CDR3 DNA, CDR3 protein. A D gene is named only where the DNA matches it firmly. Rows give clone size only sometimes, using once, few, many, or a class for an expanded clone.

j_call: TRBJ2-1
d_call: TRBD2
clone_size: NA
v_call: TRBV18
cdr3_nt: TGTGCCAGCTCACAGGGTGGTAGCGGGTTCTCCTACAATGAGCAGTTCTTC
cdr3_aa: CASSQGGSGFSYNEQFF

j_call: TRBJ2-2
d_call: TRBD2
clone_size: NA
v_call: TRBV9
cdr3_nt: TGTGCCTCTGGCCTTACCGGACTAGGGGCCGGGGAGCTGTTTTTT
cdr3_aa: CASGLTGLGAGELFF

j_call: TRBJ2-1
d_call: TRBD2
clone_size: NA
v_call: TRBV19
cdr3_nt: TGTGCCAGTAGTATAGGGCTAGCGGGAGTGGGTCATGAGCAGTTCTTC
cdr3_aa: CASSIGLAGVGHEQFF

j_call: TRBJ2-7
d_call: NA
clone_size: NA
v_call: TRBV27
cdr3_nt: TGTGCCAGCAGTTTCGAGGCTAGCTCCTACGAGCAGTACTTC
cdr3_aa: CASSFEASSYEQYF

j_call: TRBJ2-7
d_call: NA
clone_size: few
v_call: TRBV6-5
cdr3_nt: TGTGCCAGCAGTTACTCTGGGAGTTCCTACGAGCAGTACTTC
cdr3_aa: CASSYSGSSYEQYF

j_call: TRBJ2-1
d_call: TRBD2
clone_size: few
v_call: TRBV11-3
cdr3_nt: TGTGCCAGCAGCGTTAGCGGGAGTCACCGCAATGAGCAGTTCTTC
cdr3_aa: CASSVSGSHRNEQFF

j_call: TRBJ2-7
d_call: NA
clone_size: NA
v_call: TRBV10-1
cdr3_nt: TGCGCCAGCAGTGAGAACCGGGCGGGCTACGAGCAGTACTTC
cdr3_aa: CASSENRAGYEQYF

j_call: TRBJ2-5
d_call: TRBD1
clone_size: NA
v_call: TRBV7-7
cdr3_nt: TGTGCCAGCAGCCTCTGGGACAGCCAACAAGAGACCCAGTACTTC
cdr3_aa: CASSLWDSQQETQYF

j_call: TRBJ2-7
d_call: NA
clone_size: NA
v_call: TRBV2
cdr3_nt: TGTGCCAGCAGTGTAATGGCTAGCTCCTACGAGCAGTACTTC
cdr3_aa: CASSVMASSYEQYF

j_call: TRBJ2-2
d_call: NA
clone_size: few
v_call: TRBV27
cdr3_nt: TGTGCCAGCAGTTTATATCAGTTCCCCTTGGGGGAGCTGTTTTTT
cdr3_aa: CASSLYQFPLGELFF

j_call: TRBJ2-7
d_call: NA
clone_size: NA
v_call: TRBV25-1
cdr3_nt: TGTGCCAGCAGTGGGTTAGGGGTAGGCGAGCAGTACTTC
cdr3_aa: CASSGLGVGEQYF

j_call: TRBJ2-5
d_call: TRBD1
clone_size: NA
v_call: TRBV6-5
cdr3_nt: TGTGCCAGCAGTTACTGGGAACAGGGGGGAGAAGAGACCCAGTACTTC
cdr3_aa: CASSYWEQGGEETQYF

j_call: TRBJ2-7
d_call: NA
clone_size: NA
v_call: TRBV10-1
cdr3_nt: TGCGCCAGCAGCCAAGGCGGGCCCCTCTACGAGCAGTACTTC
cdr3_aa: CASSQGGPLYEQYF

j_call: TRBJ1-4
d_call: TRBD1
clone_size: NA
v_call: TRBV5-1
cdr3_nt: TGCGCCAGCAGCCTTGGGACAGGCCTTAATGAAAAACTGTTTTTT
cdr3_aa: CASSLGTGLNEKLFF

j_call: TRBJ1-1
d_call: TRBD1
clone_size: few
v_call: TRBV5-1
cdr3_nt: TGCGCCAGCAGCCCGTCTGGGACAGGGAGGGTAAACACTGAAGCTTTCTTT
cdr3_aa: CASSPSGTGRVNTEAFF

j_call: TRBJ1-2
d_call: TRBD1
clone_size: few
v_call: TRBV27
cdr3_nt: TGTGCCAGCAGATATCGCGGGACAGGGAACGGCTACACCTTC
cdr3_aa: CASRYRGTGNGYTF